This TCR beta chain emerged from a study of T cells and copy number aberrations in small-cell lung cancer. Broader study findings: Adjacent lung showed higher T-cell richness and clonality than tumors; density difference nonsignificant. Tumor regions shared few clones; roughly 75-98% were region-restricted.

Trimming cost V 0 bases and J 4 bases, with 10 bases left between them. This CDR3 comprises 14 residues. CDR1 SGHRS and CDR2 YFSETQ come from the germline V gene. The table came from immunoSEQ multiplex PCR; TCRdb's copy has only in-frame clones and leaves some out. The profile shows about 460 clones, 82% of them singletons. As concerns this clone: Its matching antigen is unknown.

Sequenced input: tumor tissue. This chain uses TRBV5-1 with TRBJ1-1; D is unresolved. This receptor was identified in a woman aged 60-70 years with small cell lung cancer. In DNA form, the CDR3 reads TGCGCCAGCAGCTTGGCCTCTTCCCCCACTGAAGCTTTCTTT. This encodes CASSLASSPTEAFF.